This passage covers 6 T cell receptor beta chains from one sample sequenced in a study of human T cells and chemical hapten exposure. Time point given: patch test 2, 6 weeks after DPC sensitization. As to treatment: therapeutic diphenylcyclopropenone sensitization with weekly scalp DPC. Each CDR3 protein gets one entry after TCRdb re-called the RACE reads with MiXCR. The repertoire holds roughly 150,000 distinct CDR3 sequences, with 10% to 15% as singletons. The sample consisted of whole blood, taken in connection with sensitization to the hapten diphenylcyclopropenone (DPC). These receptors were taken from a woman aged 45-65 years with alopecia areata. Some clones in this sample may be carry-over from other donors' samples.

This clonotype was observed a few times. This sequence joins TRBV7-3 and TRBJ2-2; TRBD2 matches at 10 bases. In germline, CDR1 is SGHTA, CDR2 FQGTGA. The CDR3 spans 18 residues. V lost 0 bases to trimming and J lost 0 bases; unmatched junction nucleotides: 4. CDR3 amino acids: CASSLTRTSGTNTGELFF. The CDR3 DNA follows: TGTGCCAGCAGCTTAACCAGGACTAGCGGAACGAACACCGGGGAGCTGTTTTTT.

The table lists this clonotype with a few counts. This sequence joins TRBV7-2 and TRBJ2-7, with no clear D. Per the germline V gene, CDR1 is SGHTA and CDR2 is FQGNSA. This CDR3 is built from 13 residues. Trimming took off 3 bases at V and 7 bases at J, with 13 bases between the two ends. This CDR3 reads CASSFPQPGEQYF. The CDR3, as DNA: TGTGCCAGCAGCTTTCCCCAGCCTGGTGAGCAGTACTTC.

This clonotype occurred a few times. The rearrangement links TRBV5-6 to TRBJ2-4, with no clear D. Trimming removed 0 bases at V and 4 bases at J, with 5 bases between. The CDR3 loop spans 13 amino acids. Germline-derived CDR1 and CDR2 are SGHDT and YYEEEE. The CDR3, as DNA: TGTGCCAGCAGCTTGGCCGGTAAAAACATTCAGTACTTC. Amino acids: CASSLAGKNIQYF.

This clonotype was detected a few times. The V call is TRBV9, the J call TRBJ2-5; D is possibly TRBD2 (5 bases). Germline CDR1 reads SGDLS; CDR2 reads YYNGEE. The CDR3 has 13 amino acids. The V and J ends lost 2 bases and 5 bases respectively, with 10 bases between them. DNA for the CDR3: TGTGCCAGCAGCGTTAGAGGGAGTGAGACCCAGTACTTC. It specifies CASSVRGSETQYF.

The chain carries TRBV10-3 and TRBJ2-7, with D tentatively TRBD1 or TRBD2 (5 bases each). This CDR3 comprises 15 residues. The ends were cut back, 6 bases at V and 7 bases at J, with 22 bases in the middle. CDR1 and CDR2 (germline): ENHRY, SYGVKD. CDR3 region: CAISLMGLVGREQYF. For the CDR3, the DNA is TGTGCCATCAGCCTAATGGGGCTAGTGGGACGTGAGCAGTACTTC.

The table lists this clonotype with a few counts. The chain recombines TRBV10-3 with TRBJ2-1, with 13 positions matching TRBD2. Looked up from germline, CDR1 is ENHRY and CDR2 is SYGVKD. There are 17 residues in the CDR3. V gave up 6 bases and J gave up 2 bases; unmatched junction bases: 7. The CDR3 sequence is CAISPGLAGSTYNEQFF. The CDR3 nucleotides are TGTGCCATCAGCCCGGGACTAGCGGGATCCACCTACAATGAGCAGTTCTTC.